Sequencing of this TCR beta chain was carried out in a study of blood T cell repertoires in COVID-19. Study as a whole: Samples taken during acute and convalescent COVID-19 were collected in the United States, Italy and Spain.

Losses at the gene ends were 4 bases for V and 0 bases for J; bases not matched to a gene: 9. Germline lookup yields CDR1 SGHNT and CDR2 YENEEA. This CDR3 has 18 residues. The protocol was immunoSEQ multiplex PCR, while the TCRdb copy is restricted to in-frame clones and leaves out a portion. Among some 70,000 clones, over 70% were seen once, and the ten largest hold around 5%. The source is a man aged 45-65 years with active COVID-19. The sequenced sample consisted of peripheral blood. V gene TRBV11-3 combines with J gene TRBJ2-3; 11 bases match TRBD2. CDR3 protein: CASSSGTSGPASTDTQYF. The CDR3 nucleotides are TGTGCCAGCAGCTCCGGGACTAGCGGTCCCGCTAGCACAGATACGCAGTATTTT.